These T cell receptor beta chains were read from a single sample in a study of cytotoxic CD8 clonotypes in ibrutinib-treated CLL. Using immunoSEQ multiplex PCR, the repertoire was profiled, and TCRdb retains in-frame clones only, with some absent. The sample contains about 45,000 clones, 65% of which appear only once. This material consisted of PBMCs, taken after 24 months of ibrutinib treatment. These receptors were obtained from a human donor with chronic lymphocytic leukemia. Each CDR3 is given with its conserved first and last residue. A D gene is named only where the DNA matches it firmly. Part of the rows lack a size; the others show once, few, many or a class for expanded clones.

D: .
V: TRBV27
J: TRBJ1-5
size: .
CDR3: CASSFGANQPQHF
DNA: TGTGCCAGCAGTTTCGGGGCTAATCAGCCCCAGCATTTT

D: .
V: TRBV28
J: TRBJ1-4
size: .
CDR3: CATLFEKLFF
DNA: TGTGCCACCCTTTTTGAAAAACTGTTTTTT

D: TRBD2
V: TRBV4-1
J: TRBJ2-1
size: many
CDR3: CASSQITLAFEQFF
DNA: TGCGCCAGCAGCCAAATAACACTAGCGTTTGAGCAGTTCTTC

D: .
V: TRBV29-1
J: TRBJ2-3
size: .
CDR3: CSVGQGGDTQYF
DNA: TGCAGCGTTGGTCAGGGGGGAGATACGCAGTATTTT

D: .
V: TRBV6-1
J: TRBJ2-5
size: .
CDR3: CASKFGVGKETQYF
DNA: TGTGCCAGCAAATTTGGGGTAGGGAAAGAGACCCAGTACTTC

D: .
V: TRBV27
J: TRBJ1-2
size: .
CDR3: CASSYYGRGNYGYTF
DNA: TGTGCCAGCTCCTACTACGGTCGGGGAAACTATGGCTACACCTTC

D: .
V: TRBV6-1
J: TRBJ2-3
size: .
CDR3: CASSPRGVNTDTQYF
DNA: TGTGCCAGCAGTCCTCGGGGCGTCAACACAGATACGCAGTATTTT

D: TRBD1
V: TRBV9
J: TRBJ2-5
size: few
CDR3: CASSAWTGAQETQYF
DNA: TGTGCCAGCAGCGCTTGGACAGGAGCCCAAGAGACCCAGTACTTC

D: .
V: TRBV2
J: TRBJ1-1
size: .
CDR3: CASSADSNTEAFF
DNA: TGTGCCAGCAGCGCAGACAGTAACACTGAAGCTTTCTTT

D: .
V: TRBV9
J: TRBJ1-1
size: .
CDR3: CASSPYGGSTEAFF
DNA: TGTGCCAGCAGCCCGTACGGGGGGTCCACTGAAGCTTTCTTT

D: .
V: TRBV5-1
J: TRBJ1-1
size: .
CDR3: CASSLEVRANTEAFF
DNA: TGCGCCAGCAGCTTGGAGGTTCGGGCCAACACTGAAGCTTTCTTT

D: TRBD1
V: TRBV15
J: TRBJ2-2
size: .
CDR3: CATSRQGIIGISGELFF
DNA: TGTGCCACCAGTCGACAGGGAATAATAGGAATTAGCGGGGAGCTGTTTTTT